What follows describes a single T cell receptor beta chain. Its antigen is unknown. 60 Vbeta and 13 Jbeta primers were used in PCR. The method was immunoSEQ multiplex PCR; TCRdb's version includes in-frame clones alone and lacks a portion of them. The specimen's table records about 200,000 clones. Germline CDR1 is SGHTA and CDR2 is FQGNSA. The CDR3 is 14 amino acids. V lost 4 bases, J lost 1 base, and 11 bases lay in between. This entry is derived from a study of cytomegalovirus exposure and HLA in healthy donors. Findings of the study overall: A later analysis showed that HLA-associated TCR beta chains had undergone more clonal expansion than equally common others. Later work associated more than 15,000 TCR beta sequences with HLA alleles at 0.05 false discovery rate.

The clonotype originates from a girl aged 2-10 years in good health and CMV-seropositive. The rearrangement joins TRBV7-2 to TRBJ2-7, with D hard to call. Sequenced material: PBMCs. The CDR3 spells CASSSRLRSYEQYF. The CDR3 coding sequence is TGTGCCAGCAGCTCCCGACTGAGGTCCTACGAGCAGTACTTC.